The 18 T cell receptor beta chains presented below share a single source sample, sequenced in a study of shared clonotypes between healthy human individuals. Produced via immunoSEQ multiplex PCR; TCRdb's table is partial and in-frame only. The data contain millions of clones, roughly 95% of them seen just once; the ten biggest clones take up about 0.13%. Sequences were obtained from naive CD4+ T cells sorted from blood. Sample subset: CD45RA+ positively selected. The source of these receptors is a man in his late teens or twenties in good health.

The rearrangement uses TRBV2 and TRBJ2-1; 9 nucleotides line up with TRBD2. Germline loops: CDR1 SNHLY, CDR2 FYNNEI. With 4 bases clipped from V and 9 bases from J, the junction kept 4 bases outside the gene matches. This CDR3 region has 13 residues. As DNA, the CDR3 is TGTGCCAGCAGTGCTGGACTAGCGCGTGAGCAGTTCTTC. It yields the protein CASSAGLAREQFF.

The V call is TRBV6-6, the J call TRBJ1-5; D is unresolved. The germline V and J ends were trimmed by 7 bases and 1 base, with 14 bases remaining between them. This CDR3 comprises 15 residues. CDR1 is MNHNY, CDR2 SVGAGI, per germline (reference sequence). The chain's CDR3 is CASTEDSWSNQPQHF. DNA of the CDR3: TGTGCCAGCACCGAAGATTCTTGGAGCAATCAGCCCCAGCATTTT.

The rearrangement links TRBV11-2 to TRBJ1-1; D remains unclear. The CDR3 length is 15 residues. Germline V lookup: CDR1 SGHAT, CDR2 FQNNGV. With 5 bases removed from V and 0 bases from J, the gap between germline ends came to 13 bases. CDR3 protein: CASSPTPIMNTEAFF. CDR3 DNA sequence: TGTGCCAGCAGCCCGACACCGATAATGAACACTGAAGCTTTCTTT.

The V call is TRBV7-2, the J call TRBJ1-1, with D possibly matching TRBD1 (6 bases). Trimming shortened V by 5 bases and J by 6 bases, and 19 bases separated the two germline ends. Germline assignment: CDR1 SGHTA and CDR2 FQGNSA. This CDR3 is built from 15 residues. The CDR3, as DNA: TGTGCCAGCAGCCAACGGTCAGGACAGAATCCTGAAGCTTTCTTT. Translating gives CASSQRSGQNPEAFF.

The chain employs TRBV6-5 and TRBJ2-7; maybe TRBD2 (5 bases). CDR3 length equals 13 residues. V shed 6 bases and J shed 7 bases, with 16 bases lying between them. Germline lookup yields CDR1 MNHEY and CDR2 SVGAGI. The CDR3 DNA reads TGTGCCAGCAGAAGGGCGGGCCGAGCGGAGCAGTACTTC. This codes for CASRRAGRAEQYF.

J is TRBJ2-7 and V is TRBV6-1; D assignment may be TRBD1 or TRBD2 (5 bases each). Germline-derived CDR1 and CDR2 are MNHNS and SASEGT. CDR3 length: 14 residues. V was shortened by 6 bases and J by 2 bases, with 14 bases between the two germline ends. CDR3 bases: TGTGCCAGCAGACCCGGGGCGGAGGCCTACGAGCAGTACTTC. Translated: CASRPGAEAYEQYF.

The CDR3, as DNA: TGCGCCAGCAGCCCCTCGGGGGGGAACTATGGCTACACCTTC. Its protein product is CASSPSGGNYGYTF. This chain connects TRBV4-1 to TRBJ1-2; TRBD1 is a possible D gene (5 bases). The V and J ends lost 4 bases and 2 bases respectively, with 11 bases between them. The germline CDR1 and CDR2 sequences are MGHRA and YSYEKL. The CDR3 sequence is 14 residues long.

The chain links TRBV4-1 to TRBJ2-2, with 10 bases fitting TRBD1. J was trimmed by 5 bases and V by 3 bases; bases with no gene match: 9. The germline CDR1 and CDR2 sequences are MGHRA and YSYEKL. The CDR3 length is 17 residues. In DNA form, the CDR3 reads TGCGCCAGCAGCCATCCCCTCGGACAGGGGGGAACCGGGGAGCTGTTTTTT. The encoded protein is CASSHPLGQGGTGELFF.

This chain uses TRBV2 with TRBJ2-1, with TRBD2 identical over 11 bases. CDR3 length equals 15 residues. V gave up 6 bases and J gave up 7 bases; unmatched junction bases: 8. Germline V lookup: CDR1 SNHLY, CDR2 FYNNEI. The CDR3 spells CASRATSGTSNEQFF. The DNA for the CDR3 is TGTGCCAGCAGGGCGACTAGCGGGACGTCTAATGAGCAGTTCTTC.

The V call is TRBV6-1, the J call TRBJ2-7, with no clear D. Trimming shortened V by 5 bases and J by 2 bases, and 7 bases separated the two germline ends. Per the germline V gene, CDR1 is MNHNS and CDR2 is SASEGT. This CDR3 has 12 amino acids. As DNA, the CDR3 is TGTGCCAGCAGTCATACCACCTACGAGCAGTACTTC. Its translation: CASSHTTYEQYF.

CDR3 region: CASSSINRGLYEQYF. In DNA form, the CDR3 reads TGTGCCAGCAGCTCGATAAACAGGGGGCTATACGAGCAGTACTTC. This rearrangement joins TRBV7-9 to TRBJ2-7; 9 bases fit TRBD1. CDR1 and CDR2 (germline): SEHNR, FQNEAQ (reference sequence). Unmatched junction bases numbered 8, after V lost 4 bases and J lost 4 bases. CDR3 length: 15 residues.

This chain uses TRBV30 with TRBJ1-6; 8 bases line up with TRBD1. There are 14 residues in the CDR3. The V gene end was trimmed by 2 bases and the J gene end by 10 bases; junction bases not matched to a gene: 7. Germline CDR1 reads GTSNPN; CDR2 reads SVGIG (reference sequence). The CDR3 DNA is TGTGCCTGGAGTCCACAGGGGGGAGGCTCACCCCTCCACTTT. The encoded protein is CAWSPQGGGSPLHF.

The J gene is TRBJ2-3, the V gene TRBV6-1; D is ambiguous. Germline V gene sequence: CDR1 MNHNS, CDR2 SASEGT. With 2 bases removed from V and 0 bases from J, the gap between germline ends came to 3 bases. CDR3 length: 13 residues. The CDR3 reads CASSEQSTDTQYF. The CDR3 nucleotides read TGTGCCAGCAGTGAACAAAGCACAGATACGCAGTATTTT.

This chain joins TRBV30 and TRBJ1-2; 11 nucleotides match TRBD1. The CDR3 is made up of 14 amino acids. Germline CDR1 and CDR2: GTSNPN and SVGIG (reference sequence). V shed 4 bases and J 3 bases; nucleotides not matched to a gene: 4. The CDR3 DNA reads TGTGCCTGGAAGGACAGGGGGCTTGACTATGGCTACACCTTC. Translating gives CAWKDRGLDYGYTF.

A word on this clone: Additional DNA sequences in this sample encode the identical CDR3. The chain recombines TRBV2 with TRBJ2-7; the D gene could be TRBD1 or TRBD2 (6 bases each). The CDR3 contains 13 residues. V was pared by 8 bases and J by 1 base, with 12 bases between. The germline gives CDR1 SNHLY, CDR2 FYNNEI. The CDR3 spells CASSQGRSYEQYF. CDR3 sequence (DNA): TGTGCCAGCTCCCAGGGGAGGTCCTACGAGCAGTACTTC.

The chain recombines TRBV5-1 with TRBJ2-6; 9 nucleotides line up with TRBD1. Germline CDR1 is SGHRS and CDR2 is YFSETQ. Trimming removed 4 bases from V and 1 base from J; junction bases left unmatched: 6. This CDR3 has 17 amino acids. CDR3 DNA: TGCGCCAGCAGCCCCGACAGGGGGGTGTCTGGGGCCAACGTCCTGACTTTC. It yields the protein CASSPDRGVSGANVLTF.

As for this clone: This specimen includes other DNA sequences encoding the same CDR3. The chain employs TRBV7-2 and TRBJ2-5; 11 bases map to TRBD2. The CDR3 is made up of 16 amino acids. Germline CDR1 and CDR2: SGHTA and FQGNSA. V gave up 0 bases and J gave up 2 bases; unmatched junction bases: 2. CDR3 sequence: CASSLALAGGQETQYF. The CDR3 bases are TGTGCCAGCAGCTTAGCCCTAGCGGGGGGACAAGAGACCCAGTACTTC.

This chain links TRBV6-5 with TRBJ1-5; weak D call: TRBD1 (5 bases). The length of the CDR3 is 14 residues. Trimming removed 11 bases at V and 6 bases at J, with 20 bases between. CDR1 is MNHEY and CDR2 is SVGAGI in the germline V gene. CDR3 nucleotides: TGTGCCGCGTCGGCGGGGGATCGAAGTCAGCCCCAGCATTTT. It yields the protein CAASAGDRSQPQHF.